A selection of T cell receptor beta chains follows, all from one sample in a study of blood T cell repertoires in COVID-19. Data came from immunoSEQ multiplex PCR; TCRdb stores just in-frame clones and leaves some out. There are some 270,000 clones in the sample; approximately 83% occur only once, and around 14% lies in the top ten. The sequencing input was peripheral blood. Source of these receptors: a person aged 70 to 80 with COVID-19, enrolled during active disease. CDR3s include the opening cysteine and the closing phenylalanine or tryptophan. Fields, in order: D gene, V gene, J gene, clone size, CDR3 protein, CDR3 DNA. D genes are given only for firm matches. Rows may omit the clone size; those that give it use once, few, many or a size class.

d_gene: NA
v_gene: TRBV5-1
j_gene: TRBJ2-4
abundance: NA
CDR3aa: CASSSPGTEKYF
CDR3nt: TGCGCCAGCAGTTCCCCCGGGACTGAAAAGTACTTC

d_gene: TRBD1
v_gene: TRBV30
j_gene: TRBJ1-5
abundance: few
CDR3aa: CASTGTGGLQPQHF
CDR3nt: TGTGCCTCAACCGGGACAGGGGGTCTTCAGCCCCAGCATTTT

d_gene: NA
v_gene: TRBV28
j_gene: TRBJ2-2
abundance: NA
CDR3aa: CASRRRGGGTTSVNTGELFF
CDR3nt: TGTGCCAGCAGACGAAGAGGCGGGGGCACAACGTCTGTCAACACCGGGGAGCTGTTTTTT

d_gene: NA
v_gene: TRBV18
j_gene: TRBJ2-5
abundance: NA
CDR3aa: CASSAEQETQYF
CDR3nt: TGTGCCAGCTCAGCGGAACAAGAGACCCAGTACTTC

d_gene: TRBD2
v_gene: TRBV9
j_gene: TRBJ2-1
abundance: NA
CDR3aa: CASSVAAGGTVSYNEQFF
CDR3nt: TGTGCCAGCAGCGTAGCTGCGGGAGGCACTGTCTCCTACAATGAGCAGTTCTTC

d_gene: TRBD1
v_gene: TRBV5-6
j_gene: TRBJ2-5
abundance: few
CDR3aa: CASRTGGRETQYF
CDR3nt: TGTGCCAGCAGGACAGGGGGCCGAGAGACCCAGTACTTC

d_gene: NA
v_gene: TRBV27
j_gene: TRBJ2-1
abundance: NA
CDR3aa: CASTKQGLEQFF
CDR3nt: TGTGCCAGCACCAAGCAGGGGTTGGAGCAGTTCTTC

d_gene: TRBD1
v_gene: TRBV3-1/TRBV3-2
j_gene: TRBJ2-7
abundance: NA
CDR3aa: CASSYDGQGAYEQYF
CDR3nt: TGTGCCAGCAGCTACGATGGACAGGGGGCCTACGAGCAGTACTTC

d_gene: NA
v_gene: TRBV6-5
j_gene: TRBJ1-1
abundance: NA
CDR3aa: CASRGEIEAFF
CDR3nt: TGTGCCAGCAGGGGCGAGATTGAAGCTTTCTTT

d_gene: TRBD1
v_gene: TRBV3-1/TRBV3-2
j_gene: TRBJ2-7
abundance: once
CDR3aa: CASSPGTGGYEQYF
CDR3nt: TGTGCCAGCAGCCCTGGGACAGGGGGATACGAGCAGTACTTC

d_gene: NA
v_gene: TRBV28
j_gene: TRBJ1-5
abundance: once
CDR3aa: CASSQGGYLDQPQHF
CDR3nt: TGTGCCAGCAGCCAAGGGGGTTATTTGGATCAGCCCCAGCATTTT

d_gene: TRBD1
v_gene: TRBV28
j_gene: TRBJ1-4
abundance: NA
CDR3aa: CASSFFGQGGFGKLFF
CDR3nt: TGTGCCAGCAGTTTCTTCGGACAGGGAGGGTTCGGGAAACTGTTTTTT

d_gene: NA
v_gene: TRBV7-3
j_gene: TRBJ1-4
abundance: NA
CDR3aa: CASSLIAAATNEKLFF
CDR3nt: TGTGCCAGCAGCTTAATAGCTGCAGCAACTAATGAAAAACTGTTTTTT

d_gene: NA
v_gene: TRBV28
j_gene: TRBJ1-5
abundance: once
CDR3aa: CASSLPGQPPQHF
CDR3nt: TGTGCCAGCAGTTTACCCGGACAGCCACCCCAGCATTTT

d_gene: NA
v_gene: TRBV12-1
j_gene: TRBJ2-5
abundance: NA
CDR3aa: CASSLERRKETQYF
CDR3nt: TGTGCCAGCAGCCTGGAGCGAAGGAAAGAGACCCAGTACTTC

d_gene: NA
v_gene: TRBV5-5
j_gene: TRBJ2-2
abundance: NA
CDR3aa: CASSFASANTGELFF
CDR3nt: TGTGCCAGCAGCTTCGCCAGCGCGAACACCGGGGAGCTGTTTTTT

d_gene: TRBD2
v_gene: TRBV5-1
j_gene: TRBJ2-3
abundance: NA
CDR3aa: CASSSGTSGGALDTQYF
CDR3nt: TGCGCCAGCAGCTCCGGGACTAGCGGGGGGGCATTAGATACGCAGTATTTT

d_gene: NA
v_gene: TRBV28
j_gene: TRBJ1-2
abundance: once
CDR3aa: CASSLTANYGYTF
CDR3nt: TGTGCCAGCAGTTTGACAGCGAACTATGGCTACACCTTC

d_gene: NA
v_gene: TRBV3-1/TRBV3-2
j_gene: TRBJ1-3
abundance: few
CDR3aa: CASSQDNRKGNTIYF
CDR3nt: TGTGCCAGCAGCCAAGATAACAGGAAAGGAAACACCATATATTTT

d_gene: TRBD1
v_gene: TRBV6-6
j_gene: TRBJ1-2
abundance: NA
CDR3aa: CASSPPTGDGYTF
CDR3nt: TGTGCCAGCAGCCCACCGACAGGGGATGGCTACACCTTC

d_gene: TRBD1
v_gene: TRBV6-5
j_gene: TRBJ1-1
abundance: NA
CDR3aa: CASRERYRGSTEAFF
CDR3nt: TGTGCCAGCAGAGAGAGATACAGGGGTAGCACTGAAGCTTTCTTT

d_gene: TRBD2
v_gene: TRBV3-1/TRBV3-2
j_gene: TRBJ2-1
abundance: NA
CDR3aa: CASSPPGTSLAGAFVRNNEQFF
CDR3nt: TGTGCCAGCAGCCCCCCAGGCACGAGTCTGGCGGGAGCTTTTGTGAGGAACAATGAGCAGTTCTTC

d_gene: NA
v_gene: TRBV24-1
j_gene: TRBJ2-7
abundance: NA
CDR3aa: CATRRKTYPSYEQYF
CDR3nt: TGTGCCACCAGGCGGAAGACCTATCCCTCCTACGAGCAGTACTTC

d_gene: TRBD1
v_gene: TRBV5-1
j_gene: TRBJ1-6
abundance: NA
CDR3aa: CASSLEFGGQGGSPLHF
CDR3nt: TGCGCCAGCAGCTTGGAATTTGGTGGACAGGGCGGTTCACCCCTCCACTTT

d_gene: NA
v_gene: TRBV15
j_gene: TRBJ2-4
abundance: NA
CDR3aa: CATSSPGGKKNIQYF
CDR3nt: TGTGCCACCAGCAGCCCCGGAGGGAAGAAAAACATTCAGTACTTC

d_gene: NA
v_gene: TRBV7-2
j_gene: TRBJ2-7
abundance: NA
CDR3aa: CASSLSPGKAYEQYF
CDR3nt: TGTGCCAGCAGCTTATCTCCGGGAAAAGCCTACGAGCAGTACTTC

d_gene: NA
v_gene: TRBV10-3
j_gene: TRBJ1-1
abundance: once
CDR3aa: CAISDRGQRNTEAFF
CDR3nt: TGTGCCATCAGTGATAGAGGACAGCGAAACACTGAAGCTTTCTTT